Following are 21 T cell receptor beta chains from one sample sequenced in a study of T-cell reconstitution after alpha-beta-depleted transplantation in children. Molecular barcoding with unique molecular identifiers was used for the TCRbeta library. TCRdb ran MiXCR on the PCR reads and lists one entry per CDR3 protein. The table includes roughly 240,000 distinct CDR3 sequences, roughly 8.2% detected once. This specimen was PBMCs, mostly from graft donor cells, taken 180 days after TCRalphabeta/CD19-depleted stem cell transplant. Receptors originate from a male patient between 5 and 17 years old who had a stem cell transplant for acute lymphoblastic leukemia, so the T cells may come from the graft donor.

At least ten counts were recorded for this clonotype. This chain uses TRBV6-2 or TRBV6-3 with TRBJ2-5; D is perhaps TRBD1 (6 bases). CDR3 length: 11 residues. V was pared by 6 bases and J by 5 bases, with 7 bases between. Germline CDR1 reads MNHEY; CDR2 reads SVGEGT. The DNA of the CDR3 is TGTGCCAGCAGAACAGGGGAGACCCAGTACTTC. It specifies CASRTGETQYF.

This clonotype was detected many times. This rearrangement joins TRBV7-2 to TRBJ1-2; D remains unclear. V was pared by 5 bases and J by 4 bases, with 8 bases between. Germline CDR1 SGHTA, CDR2 FQGNSA. The CDR3 runs 12 residues. The CDR3 DNA sequence: TGTGCCAGCAGCCCGAAACCCTATGGCTACACCTTC. Translating gives CASSPKPYGYTF.

This clonotype was counted at least ten times. The chain combines TRBV7-2 with TRBJ2-1; TRBD1 matches at 9 bases. V trimming: 4 bases; J trimming: 7 bases; junction bases outside the gene matches: 5. Germline values: CDR1 SGHTA, CDR2 FQGNSA. This CDR3 has 14 residues. The CDR3 region has the DNA TGTGCCAGCAGCTCCGGGACAGGGTGGAATGAGCAGTTCTTC. As protein: CASSSGTGWNEQFF.

In its sample, this clonotype was seen many times. This chain uses TRBV6-5 with TRBJ2-3; D is uncertain. This CDR3 has 15 residues. Germline loops: CDR1 MNHEY, CDR2 SVGAGI. V was shortened by 2 bases and J by 0 bases, with 9 bases between the two germline ends. As DNA, the CDR3 is TGTGCCAGCAGTTACGCGGATCCTAGCACAGATACGCAGTATTTT. Translation gives CASSYADPSTDTQYF.

This clonotype was seen at least ten times. The chain uses TRBV12-3 or TRBV12-4 and TRBJ2-7, with TRBD1 matching over 9 bases. V shed 5 bases and J 6 bases; nucleotides not matched to a gene: 14. The CDR3 consists of 16 residues. The CDR3 nucleotides are TGTGCCAGCAGTGCGGGACAGGGTGTACTCTACTCCGAGCAGTACTTC. Amino acid sequence: CASSAGQGVLYSEQYF.

This clonotype appeared many times. The rearrangement uses TRBV20-1 and TRBJ1-5, with D unresolved. The CDR3 runs to 13 residues. Looked up from germline, CDR1 is DFQATT and CDR2 is SNEGSKA (reference sequence). With 3 bases removed from V and 0 bases from J, the gap between germline ends came to 6 bases. Written as DNA, the CDR3 is TGCAGTGCTAGTTGGTTTAGCAATCAGCCCCAGCATTTT. Amino acid sequence: CSASWFSNQPQHF.

J is TRBJ2-7 and V is TRBV14, with 8 bases fitting TRBD2. V lost 4 bases to trimming and J lost 5 bases; unmatched junction nucleotides: 7. The CDR3 length is 14 residues. Germline V gene sequence: CDR1 SGHDN, CDR2 FVKESK. The CDR3 loop reads CASSPGTSLNEQYF. CDR3 nucleotide sequence: TGTGCCAGCAGCCCGGGGACTAGTTTGAACGAGCAGTACTTC. Full variable domain (missing parts from reference TRBV14 and TRBJ2-7): EAGVTQFPSHSVIEKGQTVTLRCDPISGHDNLYWYRRVMGKEIKFLLHFVKESKQDESGMPNNRFLAERTGGTYSTLKVQPAELEDSGVYFCASSPGTSLNEQYFGPGTRLTVT.

This clonotype was seen ten or more times. CDR3 nucleotides: TGTGCCAGCAGCCAAGGTGCCAGGGCCTACGAGCAGTACTTC. It codes for CASSQGARAYEQYF. V is TRBV3-1 and J is TRBJ2-7; TRBD1 is a possible D gene (5 bases). The CDR3 is 14 residues long. The V gene lost 1 base and the J gene lost 2 bases, with 9 bases spanning the gap. Germline assignment: CDR1 LGHDT and CDR2 YNNKEL (reference sequence).

On this clonotype itself: This clone may be a read error of a much larger clone one base away. The chain uses TRBV7-2 and TRBJ2-1; D possibly corresponds to TRBD1 (5 bases). The CDR3 runs 14 residues. Looked up from germline, CDR1 is SGHTA and CDR2 is FQGNSA. V was trimmed by 0 bases and J by 12 bases, leaving 15 bases between them. The CDR3 nucleotides read TGTGCCAGCAGCTTAGCACAAGGGGCCTGCGTGCAGTTCTTC. This translates into CASSLAQGACVQFF.

This clonotype was seen at least ten times. At one end, the junction sequence differs from germline, possibly due to a read error. The V call is TRBV4-1, the J call TRBJ2-5, with D tentatively TRBD1 (5 bases). Germline V CDR1 and CDR2: MGHRA, YSYEKL. The CDR3 is made up of 13 amino acids. This CDR3 is CASSQAGKETQYF. In nucleotides, the CDR3 is TGTGCCAGCAGCCAGGCAGGGAAAGAGACCCAGTACTTC.

This clonotype was counted at least ten times. The rearrangement joins TRBV28 to TRBJ2-5; weak D call: TRBD1 (5 bases). CDR1 is MDHEN, CDR2 SYDVKM, per germline. Between the trimmed V and J ends, which lost 1 base and 2 bases, there was a span of 14 bases. The CDR3 is 16 amino acids. CDR3 protein: CASSLYRIKGQETQYF. The CDR3 nucleotides are TGTGCCAGCAGTTTATATCGTATTAAGGGGCAAGAGACCCAGTACTTC.

This clonotype was detected ten times or more. The genes are TRBV12-3 or TRBV12-4 and TRBJ1-5; the match to TRBD1 covers 9 bases. The CDR3 spans 17 residues. The ends lost 3 bases at V and 4 bases at J; junction bases unmatched: 10. CDR3: CASSFAEGTGRNQPQHF. The CDR3 DNA is TGTGCCAGCAGTTTCGCTGAGGGGACAGGGCGGAATCAGCCCCAGCATTTT.

This clonotype showed up many times. The V gene is TRBV5-1, the J gene TRBJ2-3; 9 bases are a match to TRBD2. This CDR3 is built from 14 residues. Germline-derived CDR1 and CDR2 are SGHRS and YFSETQ. Trimming cost V 6 bases and J 0 bases; bases outside gene matches: 2. CDR3 bases: TGCGCCAGCATGGCGGGGGGGAGCACAGATACGCAGTATTTT. As protein: CASMAGGSTDTQYF.

J is TRBJ2-5 and V is TRBV5-6; 10 bases are shared with TRBD2. Germline trimming cut 3 bases from V and 5 bases from J; bases unmatched to any gene: 4. CDR3 size: 14 residues. Germline CDR1 SGHDT, CDR2 YYEEEE. CDR3 sequence (DNA): TGTGCCAGCAGCTCGCTAGCGGGAGACGAGACCCAGTACTTC. Its protein is CASSSLAGDETQYF.

There are many counts of this clonotype. V and J are TRBV4-2 and TRBJ2-2, with D possibly matching TRBD2 (6 bases). Trimming shortened V by 3 bases and J by 2 bases, and 13 bases separated the two germline ends. Germline V gives CDR1 LGHNA, CDR2 YNFKEQ. The CDR3 sequence is 16 residues long. CDR3 residues: CASSHGAGSNTGELFF. CDR3 in DNA: TGTGCCAGCAGCCACGGGGCGGGATCTAACACCGGGGAGCTGTTTTTT.

This clonotype has at least ten counts. CDR3 nucleotide sequence: TGCAGCGTTGAAGACGGGTCCGAGTATGGCTACACCTTC. It codes for CSVEDGSEYGYTF. The chain is built from TRBV29-1 and TRBJ1-2; D is unclear. V shed 0 bases and J shed 5 bases, with 10 bases lying between them. There are 13 residues in the CDR3. Germline lookup yields CDR1 SQVTM and CDR2 ANQGSEA. The variable domain in full, completed from reference TRBV29-1 and TRBJ1-2, reads SAVISQKPSRDICQRGTSLTIQCQVDSQVTMMFWYRQQPGQSLTLIATANQGSEATYESGFVIDKFPISRPNLTFSTLTVSNMSPEDSSIYLCSVEDGSEYGYTFGSGTRLTVV.

About this clonotype itself: A much larger clone sits a single nucleotide away, making a read error possible. The V gene is TRBV24-1, the J gene TRBJ2-2, with 8 bases matching TRBD2. Germline values: CDR1 KGHDR, CDR2 SFDVKD. The CDR3 has 17 amino acids. J was trimmed by 4 bases and V by 2 bases; bases with no gene match: 8. This chain's CDR3 is CATSDSPGGVGTGELFF. The CDR3 bases are TGTGCCACCAGTGATTCCCCGGGGGGGGTAGGCACCGGGGAGCTGTTTTTT.

V gene TRBV11-2 combines with J gene TRBJ2-1; the D gene is possibly TRBD2 (5 bases). V was cut by 3 bases and J by 0 bases, with 18 bases left in between. Germline V CDR1 and CDR2: SGHAT, FQNNGV. The CDR3 totals 18 residues. The CDR3 protein is CASSFDLPGYSSYNEQFF. As DNA, the CDR3 is TGTGCCAGCAGCTTCGATCTACCGGGGTATAGCTCCTACAATGAGCAGTTCTTC.

This clonotype occurred many times. The gene calls are TRBV2 and TRBJ2-3; D remains ambiguous. The V gene lost 0 bases and the J gene lost 2 bases, with 6 bases spanning the gap. There are 14 residues in the CDR3. Germline V gene data show CDR1 as SNHLY and CDR2 as FYNNEI. CDR3 coding DNA: TGTGCCAGCAGTGAAGCCGGATACACAGATACGCAGTATTTT. It encodes CASSEAGYTDTQYF.

At least ten counts were recorded for this clonotype. V and J are TRBV7-6 and TRBJ1-6, with 9 positions matching TRBD1. V dropped 0 bases and J dropped 9; count of bases not matched to a gene: 9. Looked up from germline, CDR1 is SGHVS and CDR2 is FNYEAQ. CDR3 length equals 17 residues. The CDR3 is CASSLAGTGSNSSPLHF. The DNA for the CDR3 is TGTGCCAGCAGCTTAGCCGGGACAGGGTCGAATAGTTCACCCCTCCACTTT.

As regards this clonotype: It may be a read error: a sequence one base away is much more abundant. The V gene is TRBV24-1, the J gene TRBJ2-1, with TRBD1 identical over 7 bases. The germline gives CDR1 KGHDR, CDR2 SFDVKD. Trimming removed 2 bases from V and 9 bases from J; junction bases left unmatched: 18. The CDR3 spans 18 residues. CDR3 loop: CATSDSGPGTDKTGEQFF. DNA for the CDR3: TGTGCCACCAGTGATTCCGGCCCCGGGACAGACAAAACGGGTGAGCAGTTCTTC.